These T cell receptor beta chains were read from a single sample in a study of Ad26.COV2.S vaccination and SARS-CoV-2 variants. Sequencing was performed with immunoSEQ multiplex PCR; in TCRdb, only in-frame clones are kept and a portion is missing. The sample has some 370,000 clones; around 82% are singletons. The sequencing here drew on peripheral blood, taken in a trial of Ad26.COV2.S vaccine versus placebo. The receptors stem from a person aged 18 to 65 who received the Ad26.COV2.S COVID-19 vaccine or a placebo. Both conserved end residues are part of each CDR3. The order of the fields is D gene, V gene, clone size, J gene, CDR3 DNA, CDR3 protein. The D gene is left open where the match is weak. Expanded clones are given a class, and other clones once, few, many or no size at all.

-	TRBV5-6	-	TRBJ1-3	TGTGCCAGCAGCTCGGGACCTGCTGGAAACACCATATATTTT	CASSSGPAGNTIYF
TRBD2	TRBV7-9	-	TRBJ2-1	TGTGCCAGCAGCCCCTCGGGGGGTAGCGGGGTTTACAATGAGCAGTTCTTC	CASSPSGGSGVYNEQFF
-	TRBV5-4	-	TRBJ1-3	TGTGCCAGCAGCTTAGCCTCGGGCCCCTCTGGAAACACCATATATTTT	CASSLASGPSGNTIYF
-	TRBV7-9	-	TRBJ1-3	TGTGCCAGCAGCCTGGAAAGACGGCCAGGCGGCACCATATATTTT	CASSLERRPGGTIYF
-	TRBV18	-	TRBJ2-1	TGTGCCAGCTCACCTTCCGGGACTTACAATGAGCAGTTCTTC	CASSPSGTYNEQFF
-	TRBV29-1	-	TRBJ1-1	TGCAGCGTTGCCGGACAGATGAACACTGGGGCTTTCTTT	CSVAGQMNTGAFF
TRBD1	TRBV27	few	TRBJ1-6	TGTGCCAGCAGTATAGGGACAGGGGTTAATTCACCCCTCCACTTT	CASSIGTGVNSPLHF
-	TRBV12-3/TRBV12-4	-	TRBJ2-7	TGTGCCAGCAGTCAGGGATACGAGCAGTACTTC	CASSQGYEQYF
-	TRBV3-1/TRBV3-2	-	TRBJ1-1	TGTGCCAGCAGCCAAGACAGGGCTGAAGCTTTCTTT	CASSQDRAEAFF
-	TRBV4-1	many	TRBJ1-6	TGCGCCAGCAGCCAGGGAAGGGGAATGGGACCTCGTAATTCACCCCTCCACTTT	CASSQGRGMGPRNSPLHF
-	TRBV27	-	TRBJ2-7	TGTGCCAGCAGTTTACAGGGGAACTACGAGCAGTACTTC	CASSLQGNYEQYF
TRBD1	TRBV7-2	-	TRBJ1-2	TGTGCCAGCAGCTTTGTCGGGACAGCTAACTATGGCTACACCTTC	CASSFVGTANYGYTF
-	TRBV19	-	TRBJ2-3	TGTGCCAGTAGTATAGATCCCCTTACGGATACGCAGTATTTT	CASSIDPLTDTQYF
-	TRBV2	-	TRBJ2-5	TGTGCCAGCAGACGGGAGACAGAGACCCAGTACTTC	CASRRETETQYF
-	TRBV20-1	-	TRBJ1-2	TGCAGTGCTAGTGGGCCCAGGGAGGCCCATGGCTACACCTTC	CSASGPREAHGYTF
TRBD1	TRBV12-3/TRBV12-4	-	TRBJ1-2	TGTGCCAGCAGTTTGAACCCGGGACAGGGTGCCCTTTGG	CASSLNPGQGALW
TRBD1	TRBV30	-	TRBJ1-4	TGTGCCTGGAACGCAGGGGGCCCTAAAAAACTGTTTTTT	CAWNAGGPKKLFF
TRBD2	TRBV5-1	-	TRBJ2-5	TGCGCCAGCAGCGTGGGGACTAGCGGTATAGAGGGGACCCAGTACTTC	CASSVGTSGIEGTQYF
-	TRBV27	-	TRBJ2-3	TGTGCCAGCAGTCCCATCGGCGGCAGCACAGATACGCAGTATTTT	CASSPIGGSTDTQYF
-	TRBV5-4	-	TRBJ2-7	TGTGCCAGCAGCTTGGCCAGGCGTACACCCTACGAGCAGTACTTC	CASSLARRTPYEQYF
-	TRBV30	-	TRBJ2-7	TGTGCCTGGGAGAGGGGTCCCTACTACGAGCAGTACTTC	CAWERGPYYEQYF
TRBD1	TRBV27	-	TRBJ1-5	TGTGCCAGCAGTACCCTGGCAGGGGGAGGCAATCAGCCCCAGCATTTT	CASSTLAGGGNQPQHF
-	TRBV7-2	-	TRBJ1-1	TGTGCCAGCAGCTTAGCGTGGGGGCGTGAAGCTTTCTTT	CASSLAWGREAFF
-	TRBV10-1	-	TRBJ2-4	TGCGCCAGCAGTGGATCTTCCACGGGCATTCAGTACTTC	CASSGSSTGIQYF
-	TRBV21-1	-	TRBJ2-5	TGTGCCAGCAGCAAAGTTAGTAGACAGGGGGACGCGGAGACCCAGTACTTC	CASSKVSRQGDAETQYF